Each of the 3 T cell receptor beta chains below was sequenced from the same sample in a study of blood T cell repertoires in COVID-19. Profiled with immunoSEQ multiplex PCR; TCRdb holds only in-frame clones, not every one. This sample has a few hundred thousand clones; about 89% occur once, and the top ten carry approximately 8%. Sample: peripheral blood. The receptors shown here come from a woman in her forties or fifties who had recovered from COVID-19.

The chain recombines TRBV7-9 with TRBJ2-7, with D perhaps TRBD1 (6 bases). Germline loops: CDR1 SEHNR, CDR2 FQNEAQ (reference sequence). This CDR3 is 13 amino acids long. V lost 8 bases and J lost 3, with 14 bases in between. This CDR3 is CASLRDTDYEQYF. For the CDR3, the DNA is TGTGCCAGCCTTCGGGACACCGACTACGAGCAGTACTTC.

The DNA of the CDR3 is TGTGCCAGTAGGACAGGGGAGGATTCACCCCTCCACTTT. It codes for CASRTGEDSPLHF. This chain links TRBV6-6 with TRBJ1-6; 9 nucleotides line up with TRBD1. Germline assignment: CDR1 MNHNY and CDR2 SVGAGI (reference sequence). V lost 9 bases to trimming and J lost 8 bases; unmatched junction nucleotides: 5. This CDR3 has 13 amino acids.

The count of this clone is one. This chain uses TRBV29-1 with TRBJ2-2; 10 bases are shared with TRBD1. This CDR3 has 15 amino acids. J lost 5 bases, V lost 6 bases, and 9 bases had no gene match. Germline CDR1 is SQVTM and CDR2 is ANQGSEA. In nucleotides, the CDR3 is TGCAGCGTGAGAACAGGGACAGGGGCAACCGGGGAGCTGTTTTTT. It encodes CSVRTGTGATGELFF.